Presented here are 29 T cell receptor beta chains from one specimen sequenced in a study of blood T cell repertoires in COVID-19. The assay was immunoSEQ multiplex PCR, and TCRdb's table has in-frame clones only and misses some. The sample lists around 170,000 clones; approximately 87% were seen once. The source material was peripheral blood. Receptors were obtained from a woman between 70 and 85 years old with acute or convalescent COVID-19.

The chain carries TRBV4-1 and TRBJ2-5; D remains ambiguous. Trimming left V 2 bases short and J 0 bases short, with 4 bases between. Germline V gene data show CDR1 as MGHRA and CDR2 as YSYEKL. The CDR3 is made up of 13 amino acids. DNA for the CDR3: TGCGCCAGCAGCCAACCAGACCAAGAGACCCAGTACTTC. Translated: CASSQPDQETQYF.

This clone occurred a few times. DNA of the CDR3: TGTGCCAGCAGTCGACAGGATCGGAACACTGAAGCTTTCTTT. Translated, it gives CASSRQDRNTEAFF. This chain connects TRBV2 to TRBJ1-1; a weak D match, TRBD1 (6 bases). CDR1 and CDR2 (germline): SNHLY, FYNNEI. Trimming removed 5 bases at V and 1 base at J, with 11 bases between. The CDR3 sequence is 14 residues long.

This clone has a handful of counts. CDR3 DNA: TGTGCCAGCAGCTCGAGAGTGAACACTGAAGCTTTCTTT. This codes for CASSSRVNTEAFF. This rearrangement joins TRBV3-1 (or the pseudogene TRBV3-2) to TRBJ1-1; D gene uncertain. The germline V and J ends were trimmed by 5 bases and 0 bases, with 7 bases remaining between them. The CDR3 extends over 13 amino acids. Germline values: CDR1 LGHDT, CDR2 YNNKEL (reference sequence).

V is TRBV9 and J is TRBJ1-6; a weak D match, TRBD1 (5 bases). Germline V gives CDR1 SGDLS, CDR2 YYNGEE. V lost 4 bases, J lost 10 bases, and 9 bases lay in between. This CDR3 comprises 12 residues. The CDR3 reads CASSSRGSPLHF. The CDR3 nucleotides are TGTGCCAGCAGCTCCCGGGGGTCACCCCTCCACTTT.

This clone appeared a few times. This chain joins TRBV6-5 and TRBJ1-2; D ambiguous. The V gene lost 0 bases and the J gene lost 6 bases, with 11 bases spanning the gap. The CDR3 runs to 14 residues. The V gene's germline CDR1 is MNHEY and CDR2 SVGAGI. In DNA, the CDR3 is TGTGCCAGCAGTTACTCGGTGGGCTCGAATGGCTACACCTTC. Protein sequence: CASSYSVGSNGYTF.

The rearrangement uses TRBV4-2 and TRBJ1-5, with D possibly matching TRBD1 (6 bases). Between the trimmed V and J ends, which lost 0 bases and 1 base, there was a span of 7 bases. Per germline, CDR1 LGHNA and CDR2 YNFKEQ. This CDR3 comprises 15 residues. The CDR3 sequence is CASSQEQGSNQPQHF. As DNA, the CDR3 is TGTGCCAGCAGCCAAGAACAGGGAAGCAATCAGCCCCAGCATTTT.

This CDR3 reads CASSAGLVQETQYF. Written as DNA, the CDR3 is TGTGCCAGCAGTGCAGGACTAGTGCAAGAGACCCAGTACTTC. The V and J genes are TRBV2 and TRBJ2-5; 7 bases are shared with TRBD2. V trimming: 4 bases; J trimming: 2 bases; junction bases outside the gene matches: 4. This CDR3 spans 14 amino acids. CDR1 and CDR2 (germline): SNHLY, FYNNEI.

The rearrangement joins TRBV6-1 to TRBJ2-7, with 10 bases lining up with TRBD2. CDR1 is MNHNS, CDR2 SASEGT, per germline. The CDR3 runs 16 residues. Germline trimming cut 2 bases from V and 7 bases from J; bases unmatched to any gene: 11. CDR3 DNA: TGTGCCAGCAGTGAATTCCAGGGTAGCGGGAGGTTGGAGCAGTACTTC. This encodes CASSEFQGSGRLEQYF.

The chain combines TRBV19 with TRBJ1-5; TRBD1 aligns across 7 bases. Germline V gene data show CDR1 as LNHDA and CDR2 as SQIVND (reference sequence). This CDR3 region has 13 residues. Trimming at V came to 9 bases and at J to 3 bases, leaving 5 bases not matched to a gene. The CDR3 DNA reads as TGTGCCAGCGCGGACAGGAACAATCAGCCCCAGCATTTT. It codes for CASADRNNQPQHF.

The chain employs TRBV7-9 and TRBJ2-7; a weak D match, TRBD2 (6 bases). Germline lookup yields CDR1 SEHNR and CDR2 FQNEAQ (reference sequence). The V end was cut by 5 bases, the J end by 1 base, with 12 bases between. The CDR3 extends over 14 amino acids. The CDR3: CASSPQRVSYEQYF. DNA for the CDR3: TGTGCCAGCAGCCCCCAGCGGGTATCCTACGAGCAGTACTTC.

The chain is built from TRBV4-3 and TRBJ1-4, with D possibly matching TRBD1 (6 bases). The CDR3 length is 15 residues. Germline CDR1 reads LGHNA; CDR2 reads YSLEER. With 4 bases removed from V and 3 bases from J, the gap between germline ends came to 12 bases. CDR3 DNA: TGCGCCAGCAGCCTAGGGGGAATGGCTAATGAAAAACTGTTTTTT. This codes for CASSLGGMANEKLFF.

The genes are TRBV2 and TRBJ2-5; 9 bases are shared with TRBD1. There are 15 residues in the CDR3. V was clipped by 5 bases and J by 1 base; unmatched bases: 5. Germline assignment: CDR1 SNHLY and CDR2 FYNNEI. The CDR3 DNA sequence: TGTGCCAGCAGTTTGGACAGGGGAGGCCAAGAGACCCAGTACTTC. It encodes CASSLDRGGQETQYF.

The CDR3 is CASSEWARAVTDTQYF. The CDR3 DNA reads TGTGCCAGCAGTGAATGGGCACGCGCAGTCACAGATACGCAGTATTTT. V is TRBV2 and J is TRBJ2-3; D remains ambiguous. This CDR3 contains 16 residues. Germline-derived CDR1 and CDR2 are SNHLY and FYNNEI. V lost 2 bases, J lost 2 bases, and 14 bases lay in between.

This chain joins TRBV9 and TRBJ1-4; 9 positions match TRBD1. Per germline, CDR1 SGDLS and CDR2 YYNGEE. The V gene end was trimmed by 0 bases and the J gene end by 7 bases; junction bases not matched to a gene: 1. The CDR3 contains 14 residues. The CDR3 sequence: CASSVGTGVEKLFF. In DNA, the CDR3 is TGTGCCAGCAGCGTAGGGACAGGGGTTGAAAAACTGTTTTTT. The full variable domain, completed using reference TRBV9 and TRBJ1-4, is DSGVTQTPKHLITATGQRVTLRCSPRSGDLSVYWYQQSLDQGLQFLIQYYNGEERAKGNILERFSAQQFPDLHSELNLSSLELGDSALYFCASSVGTGVEKLFFGSGTQLSVL.

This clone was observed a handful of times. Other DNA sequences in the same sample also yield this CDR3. The CDR3 DNA sequence: TGTGCCAGCTCCCCGACAGAGAACACTGAAGCTTTCTTT. Its protein product is CASSPTENTEAFF. The J gene is TRBJ1-1, the V gene TRBV18; tentative D call: TRBD1 (5 bases). This CDR3 contains 13 residues. Germline V gene data show CDR1 as KGHSH and CDR2 as LQKENI. The V end was cut by 6 bases, the J end by 1 base, with 9 bases between.

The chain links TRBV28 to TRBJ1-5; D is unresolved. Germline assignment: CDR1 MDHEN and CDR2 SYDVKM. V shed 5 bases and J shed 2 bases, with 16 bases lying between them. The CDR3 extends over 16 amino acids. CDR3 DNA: TGTGCCAGCAGTCCCCGTCGATCATGGCGCAATCAGCCCCAGCATTTT. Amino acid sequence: CASSPRRSWRNQPQHF.

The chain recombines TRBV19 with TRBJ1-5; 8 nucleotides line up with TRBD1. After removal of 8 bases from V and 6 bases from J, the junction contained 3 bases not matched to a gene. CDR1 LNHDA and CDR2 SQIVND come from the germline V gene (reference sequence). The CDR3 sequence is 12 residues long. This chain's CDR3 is CASGTGLQPQHF. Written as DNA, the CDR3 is TGTGCCAGTGGGACAGGTCTTCAGCCCCAGCATTTT.

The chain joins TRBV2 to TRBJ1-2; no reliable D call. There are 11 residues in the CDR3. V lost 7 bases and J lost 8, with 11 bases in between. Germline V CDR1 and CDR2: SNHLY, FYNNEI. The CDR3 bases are TGTGCCAGCACCACGGGAGTCGGCTACACCTTC. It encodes CASTTGVGYTF.

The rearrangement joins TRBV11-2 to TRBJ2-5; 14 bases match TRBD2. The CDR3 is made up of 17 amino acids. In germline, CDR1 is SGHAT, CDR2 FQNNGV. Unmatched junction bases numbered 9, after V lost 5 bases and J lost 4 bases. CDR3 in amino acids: CASSAVGLAGAGETQYF. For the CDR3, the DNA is TGTGCCAGCAGCGCAGTGGGACTAGCGGGAGCAGGAGAGACCCAGTACTTC. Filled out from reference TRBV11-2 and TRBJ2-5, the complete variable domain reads EAGVAQSPRYKIIEKRQSVAFWCNPISGHATLYWYQQILGQGPKLLIQFQNNGVVDDSQLPKDRFSAERLKGVDSTLKIQPAKLEDSAVYLCASSAVGLAGAGETQYFGPGTRLLVL.

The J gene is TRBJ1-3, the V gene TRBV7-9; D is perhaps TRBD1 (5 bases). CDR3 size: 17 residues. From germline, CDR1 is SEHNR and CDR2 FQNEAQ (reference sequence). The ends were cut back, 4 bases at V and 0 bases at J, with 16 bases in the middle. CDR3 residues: CASSYTGFPYSGNTIYF. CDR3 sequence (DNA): TGTGCCAGCAGCTATACAGGTTTTCCATACTCTGGAAACACCATATATTTT.

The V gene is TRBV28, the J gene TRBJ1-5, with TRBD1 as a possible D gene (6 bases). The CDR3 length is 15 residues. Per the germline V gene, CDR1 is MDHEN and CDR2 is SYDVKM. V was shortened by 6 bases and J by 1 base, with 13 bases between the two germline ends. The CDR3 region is CASRRDRRSNQPQHF. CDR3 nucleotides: TGTGCCAGCAGACGCGACAGGCGAAGCAATCAGCCCCAGCATTTT.

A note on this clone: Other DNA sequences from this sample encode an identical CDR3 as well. CDR3 DNA: TGCGCCAGCAGCCCGGGACATCAGAACACTGAAGCTTTCTTT. As protein: CASSPGHQNTEAFF. The V and J genes are TRBV5-1 and TRBJ1-1, with D possibly being TRBD1 (6 bases). Trimming left V 4 bases short and J 1 base short, with 11 bases between. The V gene's germline CDR1 is SGHRS and CDR2 YFSETQ. There are 14 residues in the CDR3.

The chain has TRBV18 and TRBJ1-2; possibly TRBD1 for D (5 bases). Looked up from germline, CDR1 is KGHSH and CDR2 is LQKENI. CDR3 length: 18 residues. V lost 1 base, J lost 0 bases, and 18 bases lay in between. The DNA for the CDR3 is TGTGCCAGCTCACCACAGAGGGGTGCGGGGCTCCCTAACTATGGCTACACCTTC. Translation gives CASSPQRGAGLPNYGYTF.

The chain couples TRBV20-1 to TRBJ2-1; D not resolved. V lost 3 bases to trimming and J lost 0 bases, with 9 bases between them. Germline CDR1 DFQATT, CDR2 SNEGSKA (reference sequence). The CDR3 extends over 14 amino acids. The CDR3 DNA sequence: TGCAGTGCTAGTCGCGGAAGCTCCTACAATGAGCAGTTCTTC. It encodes CSASRGSSYNEQFF.

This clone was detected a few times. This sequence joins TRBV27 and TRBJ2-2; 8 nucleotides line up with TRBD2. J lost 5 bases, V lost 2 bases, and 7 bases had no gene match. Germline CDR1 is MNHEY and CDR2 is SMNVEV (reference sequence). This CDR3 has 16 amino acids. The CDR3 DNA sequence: TGTGCCAGCAGTTTAGGACTAGCCGGGGGGACCGGGGAGCTGTTTTTT. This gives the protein CASSLGLAGGTGELFF.

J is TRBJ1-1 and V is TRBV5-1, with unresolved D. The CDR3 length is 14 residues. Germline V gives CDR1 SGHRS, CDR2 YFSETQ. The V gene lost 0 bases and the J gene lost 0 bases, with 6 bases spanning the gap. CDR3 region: CASSLVQMNTEAFF. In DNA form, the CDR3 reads TGCGCCAGCAGCTTGGTCCAGATGAACACTGAAGCTTTCTTT.

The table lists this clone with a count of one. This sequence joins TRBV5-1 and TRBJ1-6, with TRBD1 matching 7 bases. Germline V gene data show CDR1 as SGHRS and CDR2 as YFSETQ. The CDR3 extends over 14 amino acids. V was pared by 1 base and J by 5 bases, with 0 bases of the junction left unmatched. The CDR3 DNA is TGCGCCAGCAGCTTGACAGGGGATAATTCACCCCTCCACTTT. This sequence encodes CASSLTGDNSPLHF.

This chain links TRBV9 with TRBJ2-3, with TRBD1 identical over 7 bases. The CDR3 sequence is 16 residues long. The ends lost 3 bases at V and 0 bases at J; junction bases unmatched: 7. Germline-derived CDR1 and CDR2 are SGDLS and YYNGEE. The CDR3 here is CASSEGAPLSTDTQYF. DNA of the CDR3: TGTGCCAGCAGCGAGGGGGCTCCCCTTAGCACAGATACGCAGTATTTT.

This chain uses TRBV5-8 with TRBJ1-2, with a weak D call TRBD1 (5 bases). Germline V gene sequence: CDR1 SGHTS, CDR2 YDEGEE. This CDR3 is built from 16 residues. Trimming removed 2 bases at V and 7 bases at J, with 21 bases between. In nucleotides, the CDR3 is TGTGCCAGCAGCTTCTCGGGACTGACTGAATTCGGTGGCTACACCTTC. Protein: CASSFSGLTEFGGYTF.